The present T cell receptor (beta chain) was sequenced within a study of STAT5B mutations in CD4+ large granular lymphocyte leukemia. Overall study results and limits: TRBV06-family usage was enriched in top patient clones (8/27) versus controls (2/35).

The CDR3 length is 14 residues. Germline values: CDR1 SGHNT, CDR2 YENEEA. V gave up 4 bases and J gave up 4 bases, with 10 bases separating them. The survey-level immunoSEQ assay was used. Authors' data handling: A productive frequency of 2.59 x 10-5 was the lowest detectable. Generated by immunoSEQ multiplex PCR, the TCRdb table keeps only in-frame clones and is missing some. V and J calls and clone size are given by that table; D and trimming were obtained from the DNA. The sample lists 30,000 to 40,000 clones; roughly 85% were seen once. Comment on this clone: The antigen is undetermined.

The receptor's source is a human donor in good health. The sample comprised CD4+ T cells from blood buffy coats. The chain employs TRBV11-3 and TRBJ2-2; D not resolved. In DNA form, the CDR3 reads TGTGCCAGCAGCTGGACGGCAGTCACCGGGGAGCTGTTTTTT. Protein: CASSWTAVTGELFF.